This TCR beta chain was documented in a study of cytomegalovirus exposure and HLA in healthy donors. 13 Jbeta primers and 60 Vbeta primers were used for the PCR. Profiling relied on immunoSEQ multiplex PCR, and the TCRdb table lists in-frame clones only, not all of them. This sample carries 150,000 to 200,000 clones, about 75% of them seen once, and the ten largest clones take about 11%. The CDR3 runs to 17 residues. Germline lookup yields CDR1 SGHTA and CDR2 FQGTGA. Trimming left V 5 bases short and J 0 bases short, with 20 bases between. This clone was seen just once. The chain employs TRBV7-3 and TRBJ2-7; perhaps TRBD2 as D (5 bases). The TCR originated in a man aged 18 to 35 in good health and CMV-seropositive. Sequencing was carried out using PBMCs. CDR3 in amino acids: CASSARDMWGASYEQYF. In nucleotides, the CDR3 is TGTGCCAGCAGCGCAAGGGATATGTGGGGAGCCTCCTACGAGCAGTACTTC.